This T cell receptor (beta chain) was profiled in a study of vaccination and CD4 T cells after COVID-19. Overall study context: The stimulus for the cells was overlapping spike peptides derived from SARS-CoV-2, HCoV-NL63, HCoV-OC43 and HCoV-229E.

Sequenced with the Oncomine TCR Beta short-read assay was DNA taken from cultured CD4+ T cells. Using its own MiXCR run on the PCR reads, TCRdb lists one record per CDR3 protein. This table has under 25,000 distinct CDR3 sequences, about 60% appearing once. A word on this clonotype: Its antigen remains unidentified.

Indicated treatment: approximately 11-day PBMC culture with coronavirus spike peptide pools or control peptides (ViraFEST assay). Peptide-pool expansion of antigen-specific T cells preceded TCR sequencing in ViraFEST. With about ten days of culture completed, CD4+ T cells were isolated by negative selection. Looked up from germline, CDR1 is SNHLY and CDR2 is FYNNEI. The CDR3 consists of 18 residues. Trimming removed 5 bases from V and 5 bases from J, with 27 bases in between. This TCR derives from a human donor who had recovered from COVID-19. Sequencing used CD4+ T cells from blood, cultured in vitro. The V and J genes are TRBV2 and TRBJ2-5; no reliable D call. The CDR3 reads CASSNAMGPKGTMETQYF. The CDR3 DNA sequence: TGTGCCAGCAGTAACGCAATGGGCCCCAAGGGAACTATGGAGACCCAGTACTTC.